This is a list of T cell receptor beta chains from one sample in a study of molecular identifiers for immune sequencing clone quantification. TCRdb used MiXCR to reprocess the PCR reads, holding one entry per CDR3 protein. The sample holds a few hundred thousand distinct CDR3 sequences; around 23% are singletons and the top ten take just over 0.75%. The sequenced sample was naive CD8+ T cells from blood, with Jurkat cell RNA spiked in. These receptors were collected from a human donor in good health. Some libraries in this study had Jurkat cell RNA spiked in. Both conserved end residues are part of each CDR3. The D gene is left open where the match is weak. Size values are once, few and many counts, or a class for expanded clones, and some rows have none.

clone size: few
D gene: .
J gene: TRBJ2-3
V gene: TRBV24-1
CDR3 protein: CATSDLRGAGTDTQYF
CDR3 DNA: TGTGCCACCAGTGATTTGCGGGGGGCTGGCACAGATACGCAGTATTTT

clone size: .
D gene: .
J gene: TRBJ1-1
V gene: TRBV2
CDR3 protein: CASSVSEETHTEAFF
CDR3 DNA: TGTGCCAGCAGTGTGAGTGAGGAGACGCACACTGAAGCTTTCTTT

clone size: many
D gene: .
J gene: TRBJ1-1
V gene: TRBV6-6
CDR3 protein: CASSYSLEAFF
CDR3 DNA: TGTGCCAGCAGTTACTCCCTTGAAGCTTTCTTT

clone size: .
D gene: TRBD2
J gene: TRBJ2-7
V gene: TRBV20-1
CDR3 protein: CGAWTSGSYEQYF
CDR3 DNA: TGCGGTGCCTGGACTAGCGGGAGCTACGAGCAGTACTTC

clone size: .
D gene: .
J gene: TRBJ2-1
V gene: TRBV5-1
CDR3 protein: CAGSLTPRVEDEQFF
CDR3 DNA: TGCGCCGGCAGCTTGACCCCACGCGTGGAGGATGAGCAGTTCTTC

clone size: .
D gene: TRBD2
J gene: TRBJ2-1
V gene: TRBV6-2/TRBV6-3
CDR3 protein: CASSSRLSSGRAFYEQFF
CDR3 DNA: TGTGCCAGCAGTTCTCGACTGAGTAGCGGGAGGGCCTTTTATGAGCAGTTCTTC

clone size: many
D gene: .
J gene: TRBJ2-5
V gene: TRBV30
CDR3 protein: CAWSVDSKETQYF
CDR3 DNA: TGTGCCTGGAGTGTTGACAGCAAAGAGACCCAGTACTTC

clone size: many
D gene: .
J gene: TRBJ1-5
V gene: TRBV19
CDR3 protein: CASSISPIRKSNQPQHF
CDR3 DNA: TGTGCCAGTAGTATTTCCCCCATCAGGAAGAGCAATCAGCCCCAGCATTTT

clone size: .
D gene: .
J gene: TRBJ2-7
V gene: TRBV7-6
CDR3 protein: CASSLGASPGSYEQYF
CDR3 DNA: TGTGCCAGCAGCTTAGGGGCCTCCCCGGGCTCCTACGAGCAGTACTTC

clone size: once
D gene: .
J gene: TRBJ2-5
V gene: TRBV7-9
CDR3 protein: CASSGADGYQETQYF
CDR3 DNA: TGTGCCAGCAGTGGGGCAGATGGCTACCAAGAGACCCAGTACTTC

clone size: many
D gene: .
J gene: TRBJ2-3
V gene: TRBV12-3/TRBV12-4
CDR3 protein: CASRFGGGITDTQYF
CDR3 DNA: TGTGCCAGCAGGTTCGGAGGGGGGATCACAGATACGCAGTATTTT

clone size: .
D gene: .
J gene: TRBJ1-3
V gene: TRBV13
CDR3 protein: CASSLLGGNTIYF
CDR3 DNA: TGTGCCAGCAGCTTATTAGGTGGAAACACCATATATTTT

clone size: .
D gene: TRBD1
J gene: TRBJ2-7
V gene: TRBV13
CDR3 protein: CASSSRDRGPWYKQYF
CDR3 DNA: TGTGCCAGCAGCTCAAGGGACAGGGGACCCTGGTACAAGCAGTACTTC

clone size: .
D gene: .
J gene: TRBJ2-3
V gene: TRBV19
CDR3 protein: CASSIRGGDAQYF
CDR3 DNA: TGTGCCAGTAGTATTCGGGGTGGAGATGCGCAGTATTTT

clone size: many
D gene: .
J gene: TRBJ2-3
V gene: TRBV4-3
CDR3 protein: CASSQDSRASTDTQYF
CDR3 DNA: TGCGCCAGCAGCCAAGATTCCAGGGCGAGCACAGATACGCAGTATTTT

clone size: .
D gene: .
J gene: TRBJ2-6
V gene: TRBV2
CDR3 protein: CASSDRDSGANVLTF
CDR3 DNA: TGTGCCAGCAGTGACAGGGACTCTGGGGCCAACGTCCTGACTTTC

clone size: .
D gene: .
J gene: TRBJ1-1
V gene: TRBV7-6
CDR3 protein: CASSPRTVGGSTEAFF
CDR3 DNA: TGTGCCAGCAGCCCGAGGACAGTGGGTGGGAGCACTGAAGCTTTCTTT

clone size: .
D gene: .
J gene: TRBJ2-7
V gene: TRBV18
CDR3 protein: CASSPRLGVRVYEQYF
CDR3 DNA: TGTGCCAGCTCACCACGTTTGGGGGTACGAGTATACGAGCAGTACTTC

clone size: many
D gene: .
J gene: TRBJ2-7
V gene: TRBV27
CDR3 protein: CASSPGKSSYEQYF
CDR3 DNA: TGTGCCAGCAGTCCGGGAAAGAGCTCCTACGAGCAGTACTTC

clone size: .
D gene: TRBD2
J gene: TRBJ2-7
V gene: TRBV28
CDR3 protein: CATLGLAGSEQYF
CDR3 DNA: TGTGCCACCCTAGGGCTAGCGGGAAGTGAGCAGTACTTC

clone size: few
D gene: TRBD2
J gene: TRBJ2-1
V gene: TRBV29-1
CDR3 protein: CSVEDRTSGIPEQFF
CDR3 DNA: TGCAGCGTTGAAGATCGGACTAGCGGGATCCCTGAGCAGTTCTTC

clone size: .
D gene: .
J gene: TRBJ1-1
V gene: TRBV15
CDR3 protein: CATSGDHLNAEAFF
CDR3 DNA: TGTGCCACCAGTGGGGACCACCTGAACGCTGAAGCTTTCTTT

clone size: .
D gene: .
J gene: TRBJ2-2
V gene: TRBV24-1
CDR3 protein: CATKGGSTGELFF
CDR3 DNA: TGTGCCACCAAGGGGGGGAGCACCGGGGAGCTGTTTTTT

clone size: .
D gene: .
J gene: TRBJ1-4
V gene: TRBV4-1
CDR3 protein: CASSQGPRYEKLFF
CDR3 DNA: TGCGCCAGCAGCCAGGGACCGAGGTATGAAAAACTGTTTTTT

clone size: .
D gene: TRBD2
J gene: TRBJ2-3
V gene: TRBV27
CDR3 protein: CASSFGGPSGGTDTQYF
CDR3 DNA: TGTGCCAGCAGTTTCGGGGGTCCGAGCGGGGGCACAGATACGCAGTATTTT

clone size: many
D gene: .
J gene: TRBJ2-1
V gene: TRBV7-2
CDR3 protein: CASSPDPGPTSYNEQFF
CDR3 DNA: TGTGCCAGCAGCCCGGACCCGGGACCCACCTCCTACAATGAGCAGTTCTTC

clone size: .
D gene: .
J gene: TRBJ2-3
V gene: TRBV5-8
CDR3 protein: CAGNPWAGPSTDTQYF
CDR3 DNA: TGTGCCGGCAATCCCTGGGCCGGCCCCAGCACAGATACGCAGTATTTT

clone size: many
D gene: TRBD1
J gene: TRBJ2-7
V gene: TRBV29-1
CDR3 protein: CSVEGTGAYEQYF
CDR3 DNA: TGCAGCGTTGAAGGGACAGGGGCCTACGAGCAGTACTTC

clone size: .
D gene: .
J gene: TRBJ2-7
V gene: TRBV7-9
CDR3 protein: CASRQSTGPYEQYF
CDR3 DNA: TGTGCCAGCAGACAATCGACAGGTCCCTACGAGCAGTACTTC

clone size: .
D gene: TRBD2
J gene: TRBJ2-7
V gene: TRBV7-6
CDR3 protein: CAGSLDRGGAPYEQYF
CDR3 DNA: TGTGCCGGCAGCTTAGATCGCGGGGGTGCCCCCTACGAGCAGTACTTC

clone size: few
D gene: .
J gene: TRBJ1-4
V gene: TRBV7-2
CDR3 protein: CASSLNTERLPTNEKLFF
CDR3 DNA: TGTGCCAGCAGCTTAAACACCGAGCGACTGCCAACTAATGAAAAACTGTTTTTT

clone size: many
D gene: .
J gene: TRBJ2-3
V gene: TRBV6-5
CDR3 protein: CASNGGRLTDTQYF
CDR3 DNA: TGTGCCAGCAATGGGGGGCGTTTGACAGATACGCAGTATTTT

clone size: .
D gene: .
J gene: TRBJ1-2
V gene: TRBV6-2/TRBV6-3
CDR3 protein: CASSVGVLSGYTF
CDR3 DNA: TGTGCCAGCAGTGTCGGTGTCCTGTCCGGCTACACCTTC

clone size: .
D gene: .
J gene: TRBJ2-3
V gene: TRBV4-1
CDR3 protein: CASSQVGGEGTDTQYF
CDR3 DNA: TGCGCCAGCAGCCAAGTGGGGGGAGAGGGGACCGATACGCAGTATTTT

clone size: .
D gene: TRBD1
J gene: TRBJ2-7
V gene: TRBV4-3
CDR3 protein: CASSQGLQGGYEQYF
CDR3 DNA: TGCGCCAGCAGCCAAGGTCTACAGGGGGGCTACGAGCAGTACTTC

clone size: .
D gene: .
J gene: TRBJ2-6
V gene: TRBV20-1
CDR3 protein: CSAYRLFSGANVLTF
CDR3 DNA: TGCAGTGCTTACAGGCTTTTCTCTGGGGCCAACGTCCTGACTTTC

clone size: many
D gene: .
J gene: TRBJ2-7
V gene: TRBV7-2
CDR3 protein: CASSFYKSSYEQYF
CDR3 DNA: TGTGCCAGCAGCTTCTACAAGAGCTCCTACGAGCAGTACTTC

clone size: .
D gene: .
J gene: TRBJ1-2
V gene: TRBV11-2
CDR3 protein: CASSLGAFGYTF
CDR3 DNA: TGTGCCAGCAGCTTAGGGGCTTTTGGCTACACCTTC

clone size: few
D gene: .
J gene: TRBJ1-3
V gene: TRBV14
CDR3 protein: CASSQDHFGNTIYF
CDR3 DNA: TGTGCCAGCAGCCAAGATCACTTCGGAAACACCATATATTTT

clone size: few
D gene: .
J gene: TRBJ1-1
V gene: TRBV30
CDR3 protein: CAWSVQGPEAFF
CDR3 DNA: TGTGCCTGGAGTGTACAGGGCCCTGAAGCTTTCTTT

clone size: few
D gene: .
J gene: TRBJ2-2
V gene: TRBV12-3/TRBV12-4
CDR3 protein: CASSLEGWGIGELFF
CDR3 DNA: TGTGCCAGCAGTTTAGAAGGGTGGGGGATTGGGGAGCTGTTTTTT

clone size: .
D gene: TRBD2
J gene: TRBJ2-7
V gene: TRBV27
CDR3 protein: CASSLLAGAAYEQYF
CDR3 DNA: TGTGCCAGCAGTCTTCTAGCGGGAGCCGCCTACGAGCAGTACTTC

clone size: many
D gene: TRBD2
J gene: TRBJ2-7
V gene: TRBV20-1
CDR3 protein: CSARERTSVDYEQYF
CDR3 DNA: TGCAGTGCTAGAGAAAGGACTAGCGTTGACTACGAGCAGTACTTC

clone size: .
D gene: TRBD2
J gene: TRBJ2-3
V gene: TRBV20-1
CDR3 protein: CSADAGLAPSPTDTQYF
CDR3 DNA: TGCAGTGCTGACGCTGGACTAGCGCCCTCCCCCACAGATACGCAGTATTTT

clone size: .
D gene: .
J gene: TRBJ1-1
V gene: TRBV9
CDR3 protein: CASSPDVGIQGFTEAFF
CDR3 DNA: TGTGCCAGCAGCCCCGATGTAGGTATTCAGGGGTTCACTGAAGCTTTCTTT

clone size: many
D gene: .
J gene: TRBJ2-7
V gene: TRBV7-2
CDR3 protein: CASSPLPDGDEQYF
CDR3 DNA: TGTGCCAGCAGCCCCCTACCGGACGGGGACGAGCAGTACTTC

clone size: many
D gene: TRBD2
J gene: TRBJ2-1
V gene: TRBV7-9
CDR3 protein: CASSPPGTSFNEQFF
CDR3 DNA: TGTGCCAGCAGCCCTCCCGGGACTAGCTTCAATGAGCAGTTCTTC

clone size: .
D gene: TRBD2
J gene: TRBJ2-7
V gene: TRBV20-1
CDR3 protein: CSADSGSPSYEQYF
CDR3 DNA: TGCAGTGCTGATAGCGGGAGCCCCTCCTACGAGCAGTACTTC

clone size: .
D gene: .
J gene: TRBJ2-5
V gene: TRBV27
CDR3 protein: CASRTLAYQETQYF
CDR3 DNA: TGTGCCAGCAGGACCTTGGCGTACCAAGAGACCCAGTACTTC

clone size: .
D gene: .
J gene: TRBJ2-7
V gene: TRBV11-2
CDR3 protein: CASSEQGHHEQYF
CDR3 DNA: TGTGCCAGCAGCGAACAGGGACACCACGAGCAGTACTTC

clone size: .
D gene: .
J gene: TRBJ1-4
V gene: TRBV20-1
CDR3 protein: CSARAQEEEKLFF
CDR3 DNA: TGCAGTGCTAGAGCCCAGGAGGAAGAAAAACTGTTTTTT

clone size: few
D gene: .
J gene: TRBJ1-1
V gene: TRBV7-9
CDR3 protein: CASSPSRLGIEAFF
CDR3 DNA: TGTGCCAGCAGCCCCTCCCGTCTGGGGATTGAGGCTTTCTTT

clone size: few
D gene: .
J gene: TRBJ1-1
V gene: TRBV12-3/TRBV12-4
CDR3 protein: CASSRKGLNTEAFF
CDR3 DNA: TGTGCCAGCAGCCGAAAGGGCTTGAACACTGAAGCTTTCTTT

clone size: .
D gene: TRBD2
J gene: TRBJ2-7
V gene: TRBV4-2
CDR3 protein: CASSQSRPGRSSYEQYF
CDR3 DNA: TGTGCCAGCAGCCAATCCCGACCCGGGAGGAGCTCCTACGAGCAGTACTTC

clone size: .
D gene: .
J gene: TRBJ2-1
V gene: TRBV11-2
CDR3 protein: CASSSWGRYNEQFF
CDR3 DNA: TGTGCCAGCAGCTCGTGGGGCCGATACAATGAGCAGTTCTTC

clone size: .
D gene: .
J gene: TRBJ2-4
V gene: TRBV18
CDR3 protein: CASTPAGRQFLAKNIPYF
CDR3 DNA: TGTGCCAGCACACCGGCAGGGCGGCAGTTCCTAGCCAAAAACATTCCGTACTTC

clone size: .
D gene: TRBD1
J gene: TRBJ2-7
V gene: TRBV9
CDR3 protein: CASSLGTASSYEQYF
CDR3 DNA: TGTGCCAGCAGCCTCGGGACAGCTAGCTCCTACGAGCAGTACTTC

clone size: few
D gene: TRBD2
J gene: TRBJ2-3
V gene: TRBV14
CDR3 protein: CASSQELAGSTDTQYF
CDR3 DNA: TGTGCCAGCAGCCAAGAACTAGCGGGAAGCACAGATACGCAGTATTTT

clone size: few
D gene: TRBD2
J gene: TRBJ2-2
V gene: TRBV20-1
CDR3 protein: CSARTSGGPTGELFF
CDR3 DNA: TGCAGTGCCCGAACTAGCGGGGGGCCCACCGGGGAGCTGTTTTTT